This T cell receptor beta chain is from a study of blood T cell repertoires in COVID-19. Germline V CDR1 and CDR2: SQVTM, ANQGSEA. V lost 5 bases and J lost 7; bases outside the gene matches: 11. The CDR3 is made up of 14 amino acids. Generated by immunoSEQ multiplex PCR, the TCRdb table keeps only in-frame clones and is missing some. This table holds approximately 240,000 clones, just under 85% found once. The clonotype originates from a woman in her sixties or seventies with active or convalescent COVID-19. This rearrangement joins TRBV29-1 to TRBJ2-3; 8 bases are a match to TRBD1. Source material: peripheral blood. The CDR3 protein is CSVPPEQGANTQYF. For the CDR3, the DNA is TGCAGCGTTCCTCCGGAGCAGGGGGCAAATACGCAGTATTTT.